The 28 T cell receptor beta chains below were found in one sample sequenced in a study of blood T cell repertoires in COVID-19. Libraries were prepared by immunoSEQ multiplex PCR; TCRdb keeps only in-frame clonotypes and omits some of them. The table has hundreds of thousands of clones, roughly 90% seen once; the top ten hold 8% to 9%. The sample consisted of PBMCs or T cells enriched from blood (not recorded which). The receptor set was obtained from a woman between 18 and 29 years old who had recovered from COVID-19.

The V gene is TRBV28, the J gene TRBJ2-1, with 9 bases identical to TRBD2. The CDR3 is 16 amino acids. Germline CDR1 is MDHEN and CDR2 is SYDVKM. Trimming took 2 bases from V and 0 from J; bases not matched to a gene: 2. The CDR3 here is CASSLLAGSSYNEQFF. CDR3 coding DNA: TGTGCCAGCAGTTTACTAGCGGGGAGCTCCTACAATGAGCAGTTCTTC.

CDR3 DNA: TGTGCCAGCAGTTTACAGTCTTTCAGGGGAATAGGTGAAGCTTTCTTT. As protein: CASSLQSFRGIGEAFF. The rearrangement joins TRBV28 to TRBJ1-1, with a possible D match to TRBD1 (6 bases). Germline V gives CDR1 MDHEN, CDR2 SYDVKM. The CDR3 runs to 16 residues. V was clipped by 2 bases and J by 7 bases, with 20 bases between them. The full variable domain, in which reference TRBV28 and TRBJ1-1 provide the parts outside the CDR3, is DVKVTQSSRYLVKRTGEKVFLECVQDMDHENMFWYRQDPGLGLRLIYFSYDVKMKEKGDIPEGYSVSREKKERFSLILESASTNQTSMYLCASSLQSFRGIGEAFFGQGTRLTVV.

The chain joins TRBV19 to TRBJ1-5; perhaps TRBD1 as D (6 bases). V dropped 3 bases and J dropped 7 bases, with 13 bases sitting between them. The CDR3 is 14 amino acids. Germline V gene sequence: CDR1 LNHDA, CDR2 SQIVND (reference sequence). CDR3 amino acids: CASSIRGTSQPQHF. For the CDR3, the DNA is TGTGCCAGTAGTATCCGAGGGACAAGCCAGCCCCAGCATTTT.

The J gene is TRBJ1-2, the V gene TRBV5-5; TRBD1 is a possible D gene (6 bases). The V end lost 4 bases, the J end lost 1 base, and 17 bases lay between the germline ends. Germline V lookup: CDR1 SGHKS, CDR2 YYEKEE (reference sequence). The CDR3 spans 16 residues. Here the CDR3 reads CASSPDSSRLNYGYTF. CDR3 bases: TGTGCCAGCAGCCCGGACAGTTCTCGACTTAACTATGGCTACACCTTC.

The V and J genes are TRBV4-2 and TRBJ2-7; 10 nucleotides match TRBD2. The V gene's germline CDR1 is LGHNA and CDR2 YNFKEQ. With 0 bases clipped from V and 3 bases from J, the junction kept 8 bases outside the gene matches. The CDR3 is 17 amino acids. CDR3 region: CASSQDSSGGTFYEQYF. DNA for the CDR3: TGTGCCAGCAGCCAAGATAGTAGCGGGGGGACGTTCTACGAGCAGTACTTC.

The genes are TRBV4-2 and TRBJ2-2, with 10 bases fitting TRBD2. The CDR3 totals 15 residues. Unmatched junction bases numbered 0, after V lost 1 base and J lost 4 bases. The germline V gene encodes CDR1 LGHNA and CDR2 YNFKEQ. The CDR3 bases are TGTGCCAGCAGCCAAGCTAGCGGGGGCACCGGGGAGCTGTTTTTT. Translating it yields CASSQASGGTGELFF.

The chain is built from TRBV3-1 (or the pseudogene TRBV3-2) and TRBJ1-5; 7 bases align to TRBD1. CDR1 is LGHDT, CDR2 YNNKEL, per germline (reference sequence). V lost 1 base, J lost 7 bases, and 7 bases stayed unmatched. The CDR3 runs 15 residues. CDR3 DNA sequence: TGTGCCAGCAGCCAAGCTGGAGGGGGCGGGCAGCCCCAGCATTTT. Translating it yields CASSQAGGGGQPQHF.

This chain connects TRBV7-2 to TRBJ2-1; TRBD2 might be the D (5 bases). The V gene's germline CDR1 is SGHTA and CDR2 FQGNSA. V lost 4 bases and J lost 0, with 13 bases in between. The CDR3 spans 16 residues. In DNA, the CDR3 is TGTGCCAGCAGCTCAGCCCGAGGGAGCTCCTACAATGAGCAGTTCTTC. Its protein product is CASSSARGSSYNEQFF. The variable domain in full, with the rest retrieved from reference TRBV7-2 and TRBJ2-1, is GAGVSQSPSNKVTEKGKDVELRCDPISGHTALYWYRQSLGQGLEFLIYFQGNSAPDKSGLPSDRFSAERTGGSVSTLTIQRTQQEDSAVYLCASSSARGSSYNEQFFGPGTRLTVL.

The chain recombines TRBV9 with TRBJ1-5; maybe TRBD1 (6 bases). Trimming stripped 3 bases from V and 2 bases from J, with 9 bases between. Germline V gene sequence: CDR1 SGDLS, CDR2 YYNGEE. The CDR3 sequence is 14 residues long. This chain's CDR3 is CASSAGAGNQPQHF. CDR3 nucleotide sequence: TGTGCCAGCAGCGCAGGGGCTGGCAATCAGCCCCAGCATTTT.

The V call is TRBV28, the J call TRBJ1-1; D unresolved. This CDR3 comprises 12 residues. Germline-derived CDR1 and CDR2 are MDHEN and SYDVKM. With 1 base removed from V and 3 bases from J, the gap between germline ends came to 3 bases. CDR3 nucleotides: TGTGCCAGCAGTTTATTCTACACTGAAGCTTTCTTT. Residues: CASSLFYTEAFF. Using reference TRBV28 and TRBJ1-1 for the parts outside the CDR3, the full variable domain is DVKVTQSSRYLVKRTGEKVFLECVQDMDHENMFWYRQDPGLGLRLIYFSYDVKMKEKGDIPEGYSVSREKKERFSLILESASTNQTSMYLCASSLFYTEAFFGQGTRLTVV.

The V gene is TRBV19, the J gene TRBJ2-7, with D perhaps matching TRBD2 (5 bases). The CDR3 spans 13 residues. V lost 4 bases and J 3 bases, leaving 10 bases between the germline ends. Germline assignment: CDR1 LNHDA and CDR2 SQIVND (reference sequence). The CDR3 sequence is CASSRWTDYEQYF. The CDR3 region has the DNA TGTGCCAGTAGTAGATGGACTGACTACGAGCAGTACTTC.

The CDR3 here is CASSQDSHRGRGIQYF. The CDR3, as DNA: TGTGCCAGCAGCCAAGATTCACACAGGGGGCGCGGCATTCAGTACTTC. This chain links TRBV3-1 (or the pseudogene TRBV3-2) with TRBJ2-4; 9 positions match TRBD1. V was clipped by 0 bases and J by 9 bases; unmatched bases: 9. The CDR3 sequence is 16 residues long. Germline V CDR1 and CDR2: LGHDT, YNNKEL (reference sequence).

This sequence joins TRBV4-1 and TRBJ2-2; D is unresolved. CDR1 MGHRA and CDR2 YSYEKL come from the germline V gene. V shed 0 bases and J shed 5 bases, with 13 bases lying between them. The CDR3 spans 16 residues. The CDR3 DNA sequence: TGCGCCAGCAGCCAAGATGGCCACAGCAGTACCGGGGAGCTGTTTTTT. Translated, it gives CASSQDGHSSTGELFF.

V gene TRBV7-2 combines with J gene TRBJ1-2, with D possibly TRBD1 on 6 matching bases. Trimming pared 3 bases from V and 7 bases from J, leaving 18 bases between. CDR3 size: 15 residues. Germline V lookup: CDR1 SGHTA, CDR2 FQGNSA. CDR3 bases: TGTGCCAGCAGCTTTCAACAGGGTCGGTCGGGTGGCTACACCTTC. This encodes CASSFQQGRSGGYTF. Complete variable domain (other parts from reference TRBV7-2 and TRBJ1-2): GAGVSQSPSNKVTEKGKDVELRCDPISGHTALYWYRQSLGQGLEFLIYFQGNSAPDKSGLPSDRFSAERTGGSVSTLTIQRTQQEDSAVYLCASSFQQGRSGGYTFGSGTRLTVV.

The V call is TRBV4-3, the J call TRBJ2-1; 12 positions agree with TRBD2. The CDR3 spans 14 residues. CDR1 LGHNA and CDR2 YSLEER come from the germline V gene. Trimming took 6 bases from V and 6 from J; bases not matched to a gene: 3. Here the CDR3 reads CASSLAGGPNEQFF. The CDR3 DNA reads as TGCGCCAGCAGTCTAGCGGGAGGGCCCAATGAGCAGTTCTTC.

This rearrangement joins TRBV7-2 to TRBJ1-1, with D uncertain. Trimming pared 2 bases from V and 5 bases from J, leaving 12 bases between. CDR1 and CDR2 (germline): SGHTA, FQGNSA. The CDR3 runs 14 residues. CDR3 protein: CASSLQRGWTEAFF. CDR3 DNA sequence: TGTGCCAGCAGCTTACAACGAGGGTGGACTGAAGCTTTCTTT.

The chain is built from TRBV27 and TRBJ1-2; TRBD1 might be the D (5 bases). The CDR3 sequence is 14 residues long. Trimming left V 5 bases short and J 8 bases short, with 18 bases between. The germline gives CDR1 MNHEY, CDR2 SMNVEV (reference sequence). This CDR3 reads CASSPRTHLIGYTF. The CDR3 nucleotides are TGTGCCAGCAGTCCAAGGACACACCTGATCGGCTACACCTTC.

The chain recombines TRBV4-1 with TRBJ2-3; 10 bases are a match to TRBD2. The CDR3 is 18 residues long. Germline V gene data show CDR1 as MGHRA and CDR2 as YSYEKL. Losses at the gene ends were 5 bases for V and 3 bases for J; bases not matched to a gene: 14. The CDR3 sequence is CASSTPPFLAGETDTQYF. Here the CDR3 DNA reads TGCGCCAGCAGCACACCTCCCTTTCTAGCGGGGGAGACAGATACGCAGTATTTT.

CDR3 sequence: CASSLTGMGTEAFF. CDR3 nucleotides: TGTGCCAGCAGCTTGACAGGGATGGGCACTGAAGCTTTCTTT. The chain joins TRBV7-3 to TRBJ1-1, with 7 bases matching TRBD1. V shed 3 bases and J 4 bases; nucleotides not matched to a gene: 5. Germline V lookup: CDR1 SGHTA, CDR2 FQGTGA. CDR3 length: 14 amino acids.

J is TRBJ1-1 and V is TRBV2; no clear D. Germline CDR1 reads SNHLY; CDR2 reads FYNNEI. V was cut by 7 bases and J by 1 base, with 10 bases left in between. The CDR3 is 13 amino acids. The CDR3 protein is CASKEDWNTEAFF. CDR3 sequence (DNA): TGTGCCAGCAAAGAGGACTGGAACACTGAAGCTTTCTTT.

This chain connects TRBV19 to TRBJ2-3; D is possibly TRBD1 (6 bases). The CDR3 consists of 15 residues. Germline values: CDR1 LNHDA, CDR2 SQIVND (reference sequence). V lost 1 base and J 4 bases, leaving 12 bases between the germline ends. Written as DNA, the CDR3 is TGTGCCAGTAGTATAGGGGGCAGGGGTGCAGATACGCAGTATTTT. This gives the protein CASSIGGRGADTQYF.

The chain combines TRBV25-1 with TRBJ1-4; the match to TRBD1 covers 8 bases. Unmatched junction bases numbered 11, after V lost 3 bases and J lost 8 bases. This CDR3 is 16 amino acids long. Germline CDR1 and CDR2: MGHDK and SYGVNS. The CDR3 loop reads CASSESQGARLEKLFF. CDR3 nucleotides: TGTGCCAGCAGTGAGTCCCAGGGGGCGCGTTTGGAAAAACTGTTTTTT.

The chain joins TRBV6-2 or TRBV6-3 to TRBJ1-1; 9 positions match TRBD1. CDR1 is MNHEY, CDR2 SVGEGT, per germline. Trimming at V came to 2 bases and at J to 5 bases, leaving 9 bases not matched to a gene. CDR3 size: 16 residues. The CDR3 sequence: CASSYRDREFRTEAFF. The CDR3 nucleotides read TGTGCCAGCAGTTACCGGGACAGGGAGTTTAGGACTGAAGCTTTCTTT.

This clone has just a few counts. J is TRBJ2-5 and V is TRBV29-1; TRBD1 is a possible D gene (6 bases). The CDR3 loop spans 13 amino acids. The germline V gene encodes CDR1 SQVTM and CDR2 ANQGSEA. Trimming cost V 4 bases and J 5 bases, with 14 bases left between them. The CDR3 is CSVGQAVEETQYF. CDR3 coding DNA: TGCAGCGTTGGACAGGCCGTTGAGGAGACCCAGTACTTC.

In nucleotides, the CDR3 is TGTGCCAGCAGAAAAGGACTCTTAGAGACCCAGTACTTC. Translation: CASRKGLLETQYF. The genes are TRBV27 and TRBJ2-5; perhaps TRBD2 as D (5 bases). The CDR3 totals 13 residues. V lost 6 bases and J lost 4, with 12 bases in between. Germline CDR1 is MNHEY and CDR2 is SMNVEV (reference sequence).

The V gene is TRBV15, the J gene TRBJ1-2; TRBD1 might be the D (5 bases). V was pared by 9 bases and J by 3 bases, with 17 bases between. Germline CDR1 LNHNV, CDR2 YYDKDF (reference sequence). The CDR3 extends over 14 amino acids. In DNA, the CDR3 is TGTGCCACGGCCCACGCAACAGGCCACTATGGCTACACCTTC. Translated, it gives CATAHATGHYGYTF. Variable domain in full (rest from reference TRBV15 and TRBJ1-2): DAMVIQNPRYQVTQFGKPVTLSCSQTLNHNVMYWYQQKSSQAPKLLFHYYDKDFNNEADTPDNFQSRRPNTSFCFLDIRSPGLGDTAMYLCATAHATGHYGYTFGSGTRLTVV.

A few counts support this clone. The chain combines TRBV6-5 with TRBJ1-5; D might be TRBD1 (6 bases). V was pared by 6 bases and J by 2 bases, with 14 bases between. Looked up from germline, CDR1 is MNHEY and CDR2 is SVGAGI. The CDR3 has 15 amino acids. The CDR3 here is CASRPGGGGNQPQHF. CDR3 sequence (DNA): TGTGCCAGCAGGCCGGGGGGCGGGGGCAATCAGCCCCAGCATTTT.

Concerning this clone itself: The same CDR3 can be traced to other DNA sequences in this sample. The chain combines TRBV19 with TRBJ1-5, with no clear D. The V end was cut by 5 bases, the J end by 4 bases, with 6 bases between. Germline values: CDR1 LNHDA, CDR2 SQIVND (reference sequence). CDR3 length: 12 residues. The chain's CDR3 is CASSPRNQPQHF. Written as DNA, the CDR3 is TGTGCCAGTAGTCCGAGGAATCAGCCCCAGCATTTT.